Presented here are 4 T cell receptor beta chains from one specimen sequenced in a study of T cell changes during pregnancy in multiple sclerosis. Using immunoSEQ multiplex PCR, the repertoire was profiled, and TCRdb retains in-frame clones only, with some absent. The table records about 50,000 clones, roughly 92% of them present only once. The input for sequencing was CD4+ T cells from peripheral blood mononuclear cells, taken after pregnancy. The source is a female donor with multiple sclerosis, enrolled in a pregnancy study.

The rearrangement uses TRBV5-1 and TRBJ1-5, with D hard to call. Trimming stripped 0 bases from V and 1 base from J, with 11 bases between. The germline V gene has CDR1 SGHRS and CDR2 YFSETQ. This CDR3 contains 16 residues. In DNA form, the CDR3 reads TGCGCCAGCAGCTTGGCCAACAAAGCGAGCAATCAGCCCCAGCATTTT. This sequence encodes CASSLANKASNQPQHF.

This sequence joins TRBV5-1 and TRBJ2-5; a weak D match, TRBD1 (6 bases). Germline lookup yields CDR1 SGHRS and CDR2 YFSETQ. This CDR3 contains 13 residues. V was shortened by 4 bases and J by 5 bases, with 12 bases between the two germline ends. In DNA form, the CDR3 reads TGCGCCAGCAGCACTACAGGGAAGGAGACCCAGTACTTC. Its protein is CASSTTGKETQYF.

The V and J genes are TRBV18 and TRBJ2-3, with TRBD2 matching over 13 bases. The CDR3 length is 17 residues. Germline CDR1 reads KGHSH; CDR2 reads LQKENI. The junction had 8 bases not matched to a gene; V was cut back by 2 bases and J by 6 bases. The CDR3: CASSPIGTSGVVDTQYF. CDR3 bases: TGTGCCAGCTCACCAATTGGGACTAGCGGGGTCGTGGATACGCAGTATTTT.

The rearrangement links TRBV18 to TRBJ1-3, with D perhaps matching TRBD1 (6 bases). CDR1 is KGHSH and CDR2 is LQKENI in the germline V gene. Trimming cost V 3 bases and J 3 bases, with 15 bases left between them. This CDR3 has 16 amino acids. The CDR3 nucleotides read TGTGCCAGCTCACCTTTCGCAGGGGATAATGGAAACACCATATATTTT. As protein: CASSPFAGDNGNTIYF.